This is a list of T cell receptor beta chains from one sample in a study of CD8 T cells in ankylosing spondylitis. TCRdb reanalysed the 5' RACE reads using MiXCR and keeps one entry per CDR3 protein. The data hold under 250,000 distinct CDR3 sequences, with 8% to 9% observed a single time. Sequences were obtained from blood, either unsorted or a sorted T cell fraction (not recorded which). Every receptor here comes from a female donor with ankylosing spondylitis or in good health (not recorded which). CDR3s include the opening cysteine and the closing phenylalanine or tryptophan. D genes are given only for firm matches. Size is stated for part of the rows, as once, few or many counts, or as a class when the clone is expanded.

v_call: TRBV20-1
j_call: TRBJ1-2
d_call: TRBD1
clone_size: many
cdr3_nt: TGCAGTGCAGCCGGGACAGGGGTCCCCGGCGGCTACACCTTC
cdr3_aa: CSAAGTGVPGGYTF

v_call: TRBV24-1
j_call: TRBJ2-1
d_call: TRBD1
clone_size: many
cdr3_nt: TGTGCCACCAGTGATCCCTGGACAGGCCACAATGAGCAGTTCTTC
cdr3_aa: CATSDPWTGHNEQFF

v_call: TRBV7-9
j_call: TRBJ2-7
d_call: .
clone_size: many
cdr3_nt: TGTGCCAGCAGCGGTCGACCGGCCTACGAGCAGTACTTC
cdr3_aa: CASSGRPAYEQYF

v_call: TRBV9
j_call: TRBJ1-2
d_call: .
clone_size: many
cdr3_nt: TGTGCCAGCAGCGTCACACCGGACAGTCTCTATGGCTACACCTTC
cdr3_aa: CASSVTPDSLYGYTF

v_call: TRBV20-1
j_call: TRBJ2-1
d_call: TRBD2
clone_size: many
cdr3_nt: TGCAGTGCTAGGGGACTAGCGGGAGAGGATAGCTCCTACAATGAGCAGTTCTTC
cdr3_aa: CSARGLAGEDSSYNEQFF

v_call: TRBV7-2
j_call: TRBJ2-2
d_call: TRBD2
clone_size: many
cdr3_nt: TGTGCCAGCAGCTTACGGGGAGGGCCGCAGAACACCGGGGAGCTGTTTTTT
cdr3_aa: CASSLRGGPQNTGELFF

v_call: TRBV5-5
j_call: TRBJ2-1
d_call: .
clone_size: many
cdr3_nt: TGTGCCAGCAGCTTGGGGTCGGGGGTCTCTAGGTACAATGAGCAGTTCTTC
cdr3_aa: CASSLGSGVSRYNEQFF

v_call: TRBV20-1
j_call: TRBJ2-2
d_call: .
clone_size: many
cdr3_nt: TGCAGTGCTAGACCTCCGGCGAACACCGGGGAGCTGTTTTTT
cdr3_aa: CSARPPANTGELFF

v_call: TRBV20-1
j_call: TRBJ2-3
d_call: TRBD2
clone_size: many
cdr3_nt: TGCAGTGCTCCTGAGGGACTAGCGGGAGGGGATACGCAGTATTTT
cdr3_aa: CSAPEGLAGGDTQYF

v_call: TRBV7-2
j_call: TRBJ2-4
d_call: .
clone_size: many
cdr3_nt: TGTGCCAGCAGCTTAGCGCCAGGGAGTGGCGGGAACATTCAGTACTTC
cdr3_aa: CASSLAPGSGGNIQYF

v_call: TRBV28
j_call: TRBJ1-2
d_call: .
clone_size: many
cdr3_nt: TGTGCCAGCAGTACAAGCGGGTGGGCTATTCTTAATGGCTACACCTTC
cdr3_aa: CASSTSGWAILNGYTF

v_call: TRBV7-2
j_call: TRBJ2-5
d_call: .
clone_size: many
cdr3_nt: TGTGCCAGCAGCTTAAGAGGGTCCGAGACCCAGTACTTC
cdr3_aa: CASSLRGSETQYF

v_call: TRBV14
j_call: TRBJ2-1
d_call: TRBD1
clone_size: many
cdr3_nt: TGTGCCAGCAGCCCCTTGGCAGGGGGTCTAGCTGTCAATGAGCAGTTCTTC
cdr3_aa: CASSPLAGGLAVNEQFF

v_call: TRBV5-1
j_call: TRBJ1-1
d_call: TRBD1
clone_size: many
cdr3_nt: TGCGCCAGCAGCTTTCAGGGACAGGGTATCACTGAAGCTTTCTTT
cdr3_aa: CASSFQGQGITEAFF

v_call: TRBV21-1
j_call: TRBJ2-1
d_call: .
clone_size: many
cdr3_nt: TGTGCCAGCAGCAAAATTCGGACTGCGGGGACTAGCGGGACCGACCGACCTGTGTACAATGAGCAGTTCTTC
cdr3_aa: CASSKIRTAGTSGTDRPVYNEQFF

v_call: TRBV29-1
j_call: TRBJ2-5
d_call: TRBD1
clone_size: many
cdr3_nt: TGCAGCGCCGAGACAGGGGGCGAAGAGACCCAGTACTTC
cdr3_aa: CSAETGGEETQYF

v_call: TRBV19
j_call: TRBJ1-1
d_call: TRBD1
clone_size: many
cdr3_nt: TGTGCCAGTAGACCCGCTTCGGGACAGGGGGTGACTGAAGCTTTCTTT
cdr3_aa: CASRPASGQGVTEAFF

v_call: TRBV20-1
j_call: TRBJ1-1
d_call: TRBD1
clone_size: many
cdr3_nt: TGCAGTGCTCACGACGGGACAGCGACTGAAGCTTTCTTT
cdr3_aa: CSAHDGTATEAFF

v_call: TRBV7-9
j_call: TRBJ2-7
d_call: TRBD1
clone_size: few
cdr3_nt: TGTGCCAGCAGCCCACGGACAGGGCACTACGAGCAGTACTTC
cdr3_aa: CASSPRTGHYEQYF

v_call: TRBV20-1
j_call: TRBJ2-7
d_call: TRBD1
clone_size: many
cdr3_nt: TGCAGTGCTCCTGCGGCCAGGGGGCAGGACGAGCAGTACTTC
cdr3_aa: CSAPAARGQDEQYF

v_call: TRBV10-3
j_call: TRBJ2-7
d_call: .
clone_size: .
cdr3_nt: TGTGCCGCGGCGGTTTCGGGGTCTCAAAAGCAGTACTTC
cdr3_aa: CAAAVSGSQKQYF

v_call: TRBV12-3/TRBV12-4
j_call: TRBJ1-5
d_call: TRBD1
clone_size: many
cdr3_nt: TGTGCCAGCAGTTTAGCGCTGACAGGGGGTAATCAGCCCCAGCATTTT
cdr3_aa: CASSLALTGGNQPQHF

v_call: TRBV6-6
j_call: TRBJ2-3
d_call: TRBD1
clone_size: many
cdr3_nt: TGTGCCAGCAGTTACGGGGGACAGGCCCGGACAGATACGCAGTATTTT
cdr3_aa: CASSYGGQARTDTQYF

v_call: TRBV27
j_call: TRBJ1-2
d_call: .
clone_size: many
cdr3_nt: TGTGCCAGCAGTTTAGTCGGCGGGGTTAACTATGGCTACACCTTC
cdr3_aa: CASSLVGGVNYGYTF

v_call: TRBV6-5
j_call: TRBJ2-7
d_call: TRBD1
clone_size: many
cdr3_nt: TGTGCCAGCAGTTTGGGACAGGGAGGCGAGCAGTACTTC
cdr3_aa: CASSLGQGGEQYF

v_call: TRBV7-7
j_call: TRBJ2-2
d_call: .
clone_size: many
cdr3_nt: TGTGCCAGCAGCCCGACCCGCGGGGAGCTGTTTTTT
cdr3_aa: CASSPTRGELFF

v_call: TRBV6-1
j_call: TRBJ2-1
d_call: .
clone_size: many
cdr3_nt: TGTGCCAGCAGCCCAAACCGGGGTAGCTTGAACCACAATGAGCAGTTCTTC
cdr3_aa: CASSPNRGSLNHNEQFF

v_call: TRBV7-2
j_call: TRBJ1-1
d_call: TRBD1
clone_size: many
cdr3_nt: TGTGCCAGCAGCTTAGAGGGGGCGGGATTCACTGAAGCTTTCTTT
cdr3_aa: CASSLEGAGFTEAFF

v_call: TRBV6-5
j_call: TRBJ1-2
d_call: .
clone_size: many
cdr3_nt: TGTGCCAGCAGTTACTCGGGAAAAGTTAACTATGGCTACACCTTC
cdr3_aa: CASSYSGKVNYGYTF

v_call: TRBV5-5
j_call: TRBJ2-7
d_call: TRBD1
clone_size: many
cdr3_nt: TGTGCCAGCAGGGGGACAGTACCCTACGAGCAGTACTTC
cdr3_aa: CASRGTVPYEQYF

v_call: TRBV7-9
j_call: TRBJ2-7
d_call: .
clone_size: .
cdr3_nt: TGTGCCAGCAGCCCTAAGTACAAGCAGTACTTC
cdr3_aa: CASSPKYKQYF

v_call: TRBV18
j_call: TRBJ2-7
d_call: .
clone_size: few
cdr3_nt: TGTGCCAGCTCACCGTCGGCCTCCTCCTACGAGCAGTACTTC
cdr3_aa: CASSPSASSYEQYF

v_call: TRBV5-1
j_call: TRBJ2-1
d_call: .
clone_size: many
cdr3_nt: TGCGCCAGCAGCTTCACTCAAAACTACAATGAGCAGTTCTTC
cdr3_aa: CASSFTQNYNEQFF

v_call: TRBV4-1
j_call: TRBJ1-2
d_call: TRBD1
clone_size: .
cdr3_nt: TGCGCCAGCAGCCAAGACTTAACAGGGGGCGGCACCTTC
cdr3_aa: CASSQDLTGGGTF

v_call: TRBV5-1
j_call: TRBJ2-3
d_call: .
clone_size: many
cdr3_nt: TGCGCCAGCAGCTTGGTGGGACAAGATACGCAGTATTTT
cdr3_aa: CASSLVGQDTQYF

v_call: TRBV5-1
j_call: TRBJ2-5
d_call: .
clone_size: many
cdr3_nt: TGCGCCAGCAGTTTGGTAGGCGGACACCAAGAGACCCAGTACTTC
cdr3_aa: CASSLVGGHQETQYF

v_call: TRBV2
j_call: TRBJ2-3
d_call: .
clone_size: many
cdr3_nt: TGTGCCAGCAGTGAAAGGGGCATCCGAGGCGGAGATACGCAGTATTTT
cdr3_aa: CASSERGIRGGDTQYF

v_call: TRBV7-2
j_call: TRBJ2-1
d_call: .
clone_size: many
cdr3_nt: TGTGCCAGCACCCTTTACAATGAGCAGTTCTTC
cdr3_aa: CASTLYNEQFF

v_call: TRBV7-9
j_call: TRBJ1-1
d_call: .
clone_size: many
cdr3_nt: TGTGCCAGCAGCGTACAGGGTCGAATCACTGAAGCTTTCTTT
cdr3_aa: CASSVQGRITEAFF

v_call: TRBV5-4
j_call: TRBJ2-1
d_call: .
clone_size: .
cdr3_nt: TGTGCCAGCAGCTTGGTCCCAGGAGATTACAATGAGCAGTTCTTC
cdr3_aa: CASSLVPGDYNEQFF

v_call: TRBV12-3/TRBV12-4
j_call: TRBJ2-5
d_call: .
clone_size: many
cdr3_nt: TGTGCCAGCAGGGTATCGGGGAATCAAGAGACCCAGCACTTC
cdr3_aa: CASRVSGNQETQHF

v_call: TRBV6-2/TRBV6-3
j_call: TRBJ2-1
d_call: TRBD2
clone_size: few
cdr3_nt: TGTGCCAGCAGTTCATCCCCGGGACTAGCGGGGCGGGGTAAGCAGTTCTTC
cdr3_aa: CASSSSPGLAGRGKQFF

v_call: TRBV6-2/TRBV6-3
j_call: TRBJ2-7
d_call: .
clone_size: .
cdr3_nt: TGTGCCAACAGTTTTCGCAGCTCCTACGAGCAGTACTTC
cdr3_aa: CANSFRSSYEQYF

v_call: TRBV11-2
j_call: TRBJ2-2
d_call: TRBD2
clone_size: few
cdr3_nt: TGTGCCAGCAGCTTACGGGGGGGATTGACCGGGGAGCTGTTTTTT
cdr3_aa: CASSLRGGLTGELFF

v_call: TRBV29-1
j_call: TRBJ2-3
d_call: .
clone_size: many
cdr3_nt: TGCAGCGCCCGCGGCACCCATCTACGGGATACGCAGTATTTT
cdr3_aa: CSARGTHLRDTQYF

v_call: TRBV27
j_call: TRBJ2-1
d_call: .
clone_size: many
cdr3_nt: TGTGCCAGCAGTCGCCCTGATAGTTCCTACAATGAGCAGTTCTTC
cdr3_aa: CASSRPDSSYNEQFF

v_call: TRBV4-3
j_call: TRBJ2-3
d_call: .
clone_size: many
cdr3_nt: TGCGCCAGCAGCCAACTCTCGGGAGATACGCAGTATTTT
cdr3_aa: CASSQLSGDTQYF

v_call: TRBV7-2
j_call: TRBJ2-3
d_call: .
clone_size: many
cdr3_nt: TGTGCCAGCAGTCCCGGGGGAGCCTTACGGGATACGCAGTATTTT
cdr3_aa: CASSPGGALRDTQYF

v_call: TRBV7-2
j_call: TRBJ2-7
d_call: .
clone_size: .
cdr3_nt: TGTGCCAGCAGCTTAGCTCAGGCCATTTACGAGCAGTACTTC
cdr3_aa: CASSLAQAIYEQYF

v_call: TRBV6-5
j_call: TRBJ2-3
d_call: .
clone_size: many
cdr3_nt: TGTGCCAGCAGCTTGACTCGCAACCCAATAGATACGCAGTATTTT
cdr3_aa: CASSLTRNPIDTQYF

v_call: TRBV28
j_call: TRBJ2-3
d_call: TRBD2
clone_size: many
cdr3_nt: TGTGCCAGCAGTGGAACTAGCGGGAGCAATGCAGATACGCAGTATTTT
cdr3_aa: CASSGTSGSNADTQYF

v_call: TRBV2
j_call: TRBJ2-1
d_call: .
clone_size: many
cdr3_nt: TGTGCCAGCGCAGGGAATGAGCAGTTCTTC
cdr3_aa: CASAGNEQFF

v_call: TRBV7-9
j_call: TRBJ2-7
d_call: .
clone_size: few
cdr3_nt: TGTGCCAGCAGCTTAGAACATTTCTACGAGCAGTACTTC
cdr3_aa: CASSLEHFYEQYF

v_call: TRBV4-3
j_call: TRBJ2-2
d_call: .
clone_size: many
cdr3_nt: TGCGCCAGCAGCCAAGCTTGGCCCACCGGGGAGCTGTTTTTT
cdr3_aa: CASSQAWPTGELFF